This T cell receptor (beta chain) derives from a study of glioma-infiltrating T cells after dendritic cell vaccination. Study background: Monocyte-derived dendritic cells, cultured approximately 7 days with IL-4 and GM-CSF, were pulsed with autologous tumor lysate.

The time point here: after dendritic cell vaccination, including at tumor progression/relapse. Fresh-frozen tumor tissue and more than two years of survival data were available for all. The V end was cut by 0 bases, the J end by 0 bases, with 18 bases between. Per germline, CDR1 KGHSH and CDR2 LQKENI. The CDR3 sequence is 18 residues long. Primers: 60 V beta forward and 13 J beta reverse. Using immunoSEQ multiplex PCR, the repertoire was profiled, and TCRdb retains in-frame clones only, with some absent. The sample records roughly 85,000 clones, roughly 85% being singletons. The starting material was blood, obtained after dendritic cell vaccination. The clonotype comes from a human donor with glioblastoma. This chain links TRBV18 with TRBJ2-7; D may be TRBD2 (6 bases). CDR3 DNA: TGTGCCAGCTCACCACCGCCCGACGGGACTCTGAGCTCCTACGAGCAGTACTTC. Amino acid sequence: CASSPPPDGTLSSYEQYF.